The next 32 T cell receptor beta chains were all read from a single sample in a study of siplizumab effects on memory and regulatory T cells. The repertoire was sequenced with immunoSEQ multiplex PCR; TCRdb's copy has only in-frame clones and lacks some. The sample includes some 120,000 clones, around 95% seen only once; the top ten take 0.16%. The sequencing sample was made of non-Treg CD4+ T cells sorted from blood. The origin of the receptors is a human donor in good health.

The gene calls are TRBV4-2 and TRBJ1-2; 8 bases fit TRBD1. This CDR3 is 16 amino acids long. CDR1 and CDR2 (germline): LGHNA, YNFKEQ. V trimming: 0 bases; J trimming: 4 bases; junction bases outside the gene matches: 7. CDR3 residues: CASSQDGQGAGYGYTF. The CDR3 nucleotides read TGTGCCAGCAGCCAAGATGGGCAGGGGGCTGGCTATGGCTACACCTTC.

This clone was observed a single time. V and J are TRBV19 and TRBJ2-3; 9 bases are a match to TRBD1. This CDR3 comprises 17 residues. Losses at the gene ends were 3 bases for V and 7 bases for J; bases not matched to a gene: 14. CDR1 and CDR2 (germline): LNHDA, SQIVND (reference sequence). Here the CDR3 reads CASSMGDRGSAGNTQYF. Here the CDR3 DNA reads TGTGCCAGTAGTATGGGTGACAGGGGGAGTGCCGGTAATACGCAGTATTTT.

This chain joins TRBV5-4 and TRBJ2-5, with 7 bases matching TRBD1. The CDR3 has 14 amino acids. J was trimmed by 2 bases and V by 4 bases; bases with no gene match: 5. The germline CDR1 and CDR2 sequences are SGHNT and YYREEE (reference sequence). This chain's CDR3 is CASSLTGIQETQYF. The CDR3, as DNA: TGTGCCAGCAGCCTGACAGGGATTCAAGAGACCCAGTACTTC. The entire variable domain, with the rest obtained from reference TRBV5-4 and TRBJ2-5, is as follows: ETGVTQSPTHLIKTRGQQVTLRCSSQSGHNTVSWYQQALGQGPQFIFQYYREEENGRGNFPPRFSGLQFPNYSSELNVNALELDDSALYLCASSLTGIQETQYFGPGTRLLVL.

This sequence joins TRBV9 and TRBJ2-3; 8 nucleotides line up with TRBD1. Germline V gene sequence: CDR1 SGDLS, CDR2 YYNGEE. Unmatched junction bases numbered 7, after V lost 4 bases and J lost 0 bases. The CDR3 spans 16 residues. The CDR3 DNA reads as TGTGCCAGCAGCAAACAGGGGGTCACTAGCACAGATACGCAGTATTTT. Protein sequence: CASSKQGVTSTDTQYF.

This chain uses TRBV19 with TRBJ1-4; the D is unclear. The germline V and J ends were trimmed by 11 bases and 8 bases, with 21 bases remaining between them. The CDR3 sequence is 14 residues long. The germline V gene encodes CDR1 LNHDA and CDR2 SQIVND (reference sequence). This chain's CDR3 is CARTVGGIGEKLFF. The CDR3 DNA reads as TGTGCCCGTACCGTAGGAGGCATCGGGGAAAAACTGTTTTTT.

This clone was observed once. The chain joins TRBV11-2 to TRBJ1-4, with D hard to call. The CDR3 runs 13 residues. Trimming pared 3 bases from V and 7 bases from J, leaving 9 bases between. Germline values: CDR1 SGHAT, CDR2 FQNNGV. Here the CDR3 reads CASSFQAGEKLFF. DNA of the CDR3: TGTGCCAGCAGCTTTCAAGCGGGTGAAAAACTGTTTTTT.

V usage is TRBV28 and J usage is TRBJ1-1; TRBD1 agrees at 7 bases. Germline assignment: CDR1 MDHEN and CDR2 SYDVKM. The V and J ends lost 4 bases and 5 bases, in that order; junction bases with no gene match: 7. This CDR3 contains 14 residues. Here the CDR3 DNA reads TGTGCCAGCAGTTCACAGGGGAGAAGGACTGAAGCTTTCTTT. Translating gives CASSSQGRRTEAFF.

The chain is built from TRBV2 and TRBJ1-1; D may be TRBD1 (6 bases). CDR3 length: 15 amino acids. V lost 5 bases to trimming and J lost 0 bases, with 13 bases between them. CDR1 is SNHLY and CDR2 is FYNNEI in the germline V gene. CDR3 sequence: CASSWTATLNTEAFF. In DNA, the CDR3 is TGTGCCAGCAGTTGGACAGCCACTCTGAACACTGAAGCTTTCTTT. Combining the CDR3 with reference TRBV2 and TRBJ1-1 gives the whole variable domain EPEVTQTPSHQVTQMGQEVILRCVPISNHLYFYWYRQILGQKVEFLVSFYNNEISEKSEIFDDQFSVERPDGSNFTLKIRSTKLEDSAMYFCASSWTATLNTEAFFGQGTRLTVV.

The chain joins TRBV10-3 to TRBJ1-4; D remains unclear. Trimming took off 5 bases at V and 3 bases at J, with 13 bases between the two ends. The CDR3 has 15 residues. Germline CDR1 is ENHRY and CDR2 is SYGVKD. CDR3 sequence (DNA): TGTGCCATCAGTAATCCTACCGGGGCTAATGAAAAACTGTTTTTT. Translation: CAISNPTGANEKLFF.

The J gene is TRBJ1-6, the V gene TRBV7-8, with D hard to call. V was shortened by 1 base and J by 0 bases, with 10 bases between the two germline ends. The CDR3 loop spans 17 amino acids. The germline V gene has CDR1 SGHVS and CDR2 FQNEAQ. CDR3 loop: CASSLEIPSSYNSPLHF. The CDR3 coding sequence is TGTGCCAGCAGCTTAGAGATCCCGAGCTCCTATAATTCACCCCTCCACTTT.

The CDR3: CSVDRGDTEAFF. In nucleotides, the CDR3 is TGCAGCGTTGACAGGGGTGATACTGAAGCTTTCTTT. The chain has TRBV29-1 and TRBJ1-1, with D perhaps TRBD1 (6 bases). The CDR3 spans 12 residues. V shed 3 bases and J shed 5 bases, with 10 bases lying between them. CDR1 and CDR2 from the germline V gene are SQVTM and ANQGSEA.

The chain carries TRBV27 and TRBJ2-4; D is possibly TRBD2 (6 bases). Germline V lookup: CDR1 MNHEY, CDR2 SMNVEV (reference sequence). This CDR3 is 16 amino acids long. Trimming shortened V by 5 bases and J by 0 bases, and 14 bases separated the two germline ends. CDR3 in amino acids: CASSPGGILAKNIQYF. The CDR3 DNA reads as TGTGCCAGCAGTCCTGGGGGGATACTAGCCAAAAACATTCAGTACTTC.

V and J are TRBV7-6 and TRBJ2-3; 12 bases fit TRBD2. The CDR3 totals 15 residues. The germline V gene encodes CDR1 SGHVS and CDR2 FNYEAQ. V lost 5 bases, J lost 6 bases, and 6 bases stayed unmatched. CDR3 region: CASSNRLAGADTQYF. CDR3 in DNA: TGTGCCAGCAGCAACCGACTAGCGGGGGCGGATACGCAGTATTTT.

This chain joins TRBV4-2 and TRBJ2-5; 9 positions agree with TRBD2. V shed 0 bases, J shed 5 bases, and the junction held 13 bases outside the gene matches. CDR3 length: 18 amino acids. In germline, CDR1 is LGHNA, CDR2 YNFKEQ. The CDR3 is CASSQDPGRLAERETQYF. The CDR3 nucleotides read TGTGCCAGCAGCCAAGATCCGGGTAGACTAGCGGAGAGGGAGACCCAGTACTTC.

The chain recombines TRBV19 with TRBJ2-3, with a weak D call TRBD2 (7 bases). Germline CDR1 LNHDA, CDR2 SQIVND (reference sequence). The CDR3 totals 15 residues. V was trimmed by 3 bases and J by 2 bases, leaving 12 bases between them. This CDR3 is CASSMGGANTDTQYF. The CDR3 DNA reads TGTGCCAGTAGTATGGGGGGGGCGAACACAGATACGCAGTATTTT.

The V call is TRBV7-9, the J call TRBJ2-5; no clear D. The ends were cut back, 2 bases at V and 2 bases at J, with 6 bases in the middle. Germline V gene lookup returns CDR1 SEHNR and CDR2 FQNEAQ (reference sequence). There are 13 residues in the CDR3. The CDR3: CASSLPPQETQYF. The CDR3 bases are TGTGCCAGCAGCTTACCCCCTCAAGAGACCCAGTACTTC. The whole variable domain, remainder taken from reference TRBV7-9 and TRBJ2-5, is DTGVSQNPRHKITKRGQNVTFRCDPISEHNRLYWYRQTLGQGPEFLTYFQNEAQLEKSRLLSDRFSAERPKGSFSTLEIQRTEQGDSAMYLCASSLPPQETQYFGPGTRLLVL.

This chain links TRBV5-4 with TRBJ1-5; D is unclear. Trimming left V 5 bases short and J 4 bases short, with 7 bases between. The CDR3 spans 12 residues. Per the germline V gene, CDR1 is SGHNT and CDR2 is YYREEE (reference sequence). CDR3 loop: CASSAGNQPQHF. In DNA form, the CDR3 reads TGTGCCAGCAGTGCGGGGAATCAGCCCCAGCATTTT.

This rearrangement joins TRBV4-2 to TRBJ1-1; D ambiguous. From germline, CDR1 is LGHNA and CDR2 YNFKEQ. The CDR3 extends over 13 amino acids. V gave up 2 bases and J gave up 6 bases, with 10 bases separating them. The CDR3 DNA reads as TGTGCCAGCAGCCAAAGGAGGTTATCTGAAGCTTTCTTT. It codes for CASSQRRLSEAFF.

V usage is TRBV18 and J usage is TRBJ2-1; D not certain. The germline V and J ends were trimmed by 2 bases and 5 bases, with 7 bases remaining between them. There are 13 residues in the CDR3. Germline loops: CDR1 KGHSH, CDR2 LQKENI. The CDR3 loop is CASSPYTNNEQFF. CDR3 DNA: TGTGCCAGCTCACCATACACAAACAATGAGCAGTTCTTC.

The J gene is TRBJ1-1, the V gene TRBV6-1; D possibly corresponds to TRBD1 (5 bases). The length of the CDR3 is 15 residues. Germline CDR1 is MNHNS and CDR2 is SASEGT. Trimming removed 5 bases from V and 5 bases from J, with 18 bases in between. This chain's CDR3 is CASSFQQAVPTEAFF. The CDR3 DNA sequence: TGTGCCAGCAGTTTCCAACAGGCGGTTCCTACTGAAGCTTTCTTT.

J is TRBJ1-2 and V is TRBV28, with TRBD1 as a possible D gene (5 bases). Germline V CDR1 and CDR2: MDHEN, SYDVKM. This CDR3 spans 13 amino acids. V was pared by 8 bases and J by 0 bases, with 10 bases between. CDR3 protein: CASQDTSNYGYTF. The CDR3 coding sequence is TGTGCCAGCCAGGACACTTCTAACTATGGCTACACCTTC.

The rearrangement joins TRBV14 to TRBJ2-7; no clear D gene. Germline CDR1 is SGHDN and CDR2 is FVKESK. The CDR3 covers 13 residues. Between the trimmed V and J ends, which lost 0 bases and 4 bases, there was a span of 7 bases. This CDR3 is CASSQDFGYEQYF. In DNA form, the CDR3 reads TGTGCCAGCAGCCAAGACTTCGGTTACGAGCAGTACTTC.

CDR3 protein: CASSFSGGAAGELFF. CDR3 bases: TGTGCCAGCAGCTTTAGCGGGGGGGCCGCCGGGGAGCTGTTTTTT. The chain links TRBV11-3 to TRBJ2-2; 11 bases map to TRBD2. Germline V lookup: CDR1 SGHNT, CDR2 YENEEA. CDR3 length: 15 residues. Losses at the gene ends were 3 bases for V and 6 bases for J; bases not matched to a gene: 3.

This chain connects TRBV4-1 to TRBJ2-7; 13 bases agree with TRBD2. The CDR3 is 17 amino acids. The ends lost 3 bases at V and 2 bases at J; junction bases unmatched: 7. Germline V gene lookup returns CDR1 MGHRA and CDR2 YSYEKL. In DNA, the CDR3 is TGCGCCAGCAGCCAGCAGACTAGCGGGGGGACTACCTACGAGCAGTACTTC. Translating it yields CASSQQTSGGTTYEQYF.

The chain combines TRBV27 with TRBJ2-3, with D possibly TRBD2 on 5 matching bases. Trimming shortened V by 2 bases and J by 4 bases, and 10 bases separated the two germline ends. Looked up from germline, CDR1 is MNHEY and CDR2 is SMNVEV (reference sequence). The CDR3 runs 14 residues. CDR3 DNA sequence: TGTGCCAGCAGTTTAAAGAGGGCCCCAGATACGCAGTATTTT. Amino acids: CASSLKRAPDTQYF.

V is TRBV9 and J is TRBJ2-6; perhaps TRBD1 as D (5 bases). In germline, CDR1 is SGDLS, CDR2 YYNGEE. This CDR3 has 17 amino acids. V dropped 0 bases and J dropped 1 base, with 11 bases sitting between them. The CDR3 DNA is TGTGCCAGCAGCGTAGAGGGGATGAGGTCTGGGGCCAACGTCCTGACTTTC. It is translated as CASSVEGMRSGANVLTF.

The V call is TRBV4-2, the J call TRBJ2-5; 7 bases line up with TRBD2. V shed 4 bases and J 3 bases; nucleotides not matched to a gene: 5. The germline V gene has CDR1 LGHNA and CDR2 YNFKEQ. The CDR3 extends over 14 amino acids. CDR3 in amino acids: CASSPSGAKETQYF. CDR3 DNA sequence: TGTGCCAGCAGCCCCAGCGGGGCCAAAGAGACCCAGTACTTC.

V and J are TRBV11-2 and TRBJ1-1, with D possibly being TRBD1 (6 bases). The length of the CDR3 is 16 residues. Germline assignment: CDR1 SGHAT and CDR2 FQNNGV. Between the trimmed V and J ends, which lost 2 bases and 4 bases, there was a span of 17 bases. The CDR3 protein is CASSLRMGAGSTEAFF. CDR3 in DNA: TGTGCCAGCAGCTTAAGAATGGGGGCTGGCAGCACTGAAGCTTTCTTT. Looking up the rest from reference TRBV11-2 and TRBJ1-1 gives the full variable domain: EAGVAQSPRYKIIEKRQSVAFWCNPISGHATLYWYQQILGQGPKLLIQFQNNGVVDDSQLPKDRFSAERLKGVDSTLKIQPAKLEDSAVYLCASSLRMGAGSTEAFFGQGTRLTVV.

The rearrangement links TRBV19 to TRBJ2-2, with D possibly being TRBD2 (5 bases). Germline loops: CDR1 LNHDA, CDR2 SQIVND (reference sequence). This CDR3 contains 15 residues. V was cut by 5 bases and J by 0 bases, with 10 bases left in between. CDR3: CASSSRAPNTGELFF. The DNA of the CDR3 is TGTGCCAGTAGTTCGAGGGCCCCGAACACCGGGGAGCTGTTTTTT.

This clone was counted a few times. The chain couples TRBV18 to TRBJ1-2, with TRBD1 matching over 7 bases. This CDR3 contains 15 residues. The V gene end was trimmed by 6 bases and the J gene end by 3 bases; junction bases not matched to a gene: 10. In germline, CDR1 is KGHSH, CDR2 LQKENI. CDR3 protein: CASSPLTGTDYGYTF. Written as DNA, the CDR3 is TGTGCCAGCTCCCCCCTTACCGGGACAGACTATGGCTACACCTTC. The full variable domain, rest sourced from reference TRBV18 and TRBJ1-2, is NAGVMQNPRHLVRRRGQEARLRCSPMKGHSHVYWYRQLPEEGLKFMVYLQKENIIDESGMPKERFSAEFPKEGPSILRIQQVVRGDSAAYFCASSPLTGTDYGYTFGSGTRLTVV.

This clone has a single count. The chain employs TRBV6-6 and TRBJ1-1; maybe TRBD1 (6 bases). The CDR3 has 13 amino acids. CDR1 and CDR2 (germline): MNHNY, SVGAGI (reference sequence). V was pared by 6 bases and J by 7 bases, with 15 bases between. The CDR3 sequence: CASRPAGEIEAFF. The CDR3, as DNA: TGTGCCAGCAGACCGGCAGGGGAAATTGAAGCTTTCTTT.

The chain uses TRBV5-1 and TRBJ1-1; D might be TRBD1 (5 bases). Germline V gene sequence: CDR1 SGHRS, CDR2 YFSETQ. Trimming removed 6 bases at V and 2 bases at J, with 20 bases between. CDR3 length equals 16 residues. In DNA, the CDR3 is TGCGCCAGCACCCCGAGCATTGGACAAATAAACACTGAAGCTTTCTTT. This encodes CASTPSIGQINTEAFF.